Listed below are T cell receptor beta chains from one sample, sequenced in a study of T cells in Graves' hyperthyroidism and ophthalmopathy. Using its own MiXCR run on the multiplex PCR reads, TCRdb lists one record per CDR3 protein. The table includes 600,000 to 650,000 distinct CDR3 sequences, less than 25% detected once. Sample: blood. These receptor sequences come from a man aged 25-45 years with Graves' ophthalmopathy. Each CDR3 is given with its conserved first and last residue. The D gene is left open where the match is weak. Where a row states a size, it is once, few, many or the class of an expanded clone; other rows omit it.

V: TRBV7-2
size: few
J: TRBJ1-2
D: NA
DNA: TGTGCCAGCAGCTCCCCTAGCTATGGCTACACCTTC
CDR3: CASSSPSYGYTF

V: TRBV28
size: many
J: TRBJ1-1
D: NA
DNA: TGTGCCAGCAGTTTGGAGGGGCACACTGAAGCTTTCTTT
CDR3: CASSLEGHTEAFF

V: TRBV30
size: many
J: TRBJ1-1
D: TRBD1
DNA: TGTGCCTGGACCCGGCCCGGGACAGGGAGAGCTGAAGCTTTCTTT
CDR3: CAWTRPGTGRAEAFF

V: TRBV7-2
size: NA
J: TRBJ2-1
D: TRBD2
DNA: TGTGCCAGCAGCCTTCAGGGACTAGCGGCCAATGAGCAGTTCTTC
CDR3: CASSLQGLAANEQFF

V: TRBV7-6
size: NA
J: TRBJ2-7
D: TRBD2
DNA: TGTGCCAGCAGCTTGGGGGAGGGCGAGGAGCAGTACTTC
CDR3: CASSLGEGEEQYF

V: TRBV20-1
size: few
J: TRBJ2-7
D: TRBD1
DNA: TGCAGTGCTAGAGGCGGGACAGGGTCCTACGAGCAGTACTTC
CDR3: CSARGGTGSYEQYF

V: TRBV3-1
size: many
J: TRBJ1-1
D: NA
DNA: TGTGCCAGCAGCCAAGTACAGGTTTTCGGGGGCACTGAAGCTTTCTTT
CDR3: CASSQVQVFGGTEAFF

V: TRBV6-5
size: NA
J: TRBJ2-2
D: NA
DNA: TGTGCCAGCAGTTACTCGAGGTGGATCGCCGGGGAGCTGTTTTTT
CDR3: CASSYSRWIAGELFF

V: TRBV18
size: NA
J: TRBJ2-7
D: NA
DNA: TGTGCCAGCTCACCCACAGGGATACCCTCGAGCTCCTACGAGCAGTACTTC
CDR3: CASSPTGIPSSSYEQYF

V: TRBV5-1
size: NA
J: TRBJ2-1
D: TRBD2
DNA: TGTGCCAGCAGCGTATCCAGCGGGAGGGCCTTTGTTAATGAGCAGTTCTTC
CDR3: CASSVSSGRAFVNEQFF

V: TRBV6-1
size: NA
J: TRBJ2-7
D: TRBD1
DNA: TGTGCCAGCACTCGGACAGGTTTCTCCTACGAGCAGTACTTC
CDR3: CASTRTGFSYEQYF

V: TRBV30
size: many
J: TRBJ2-2
D: NA
DNA: TGTGCCTGGACGGTTTTCGGAGGGACCGGGGAGCTGTTTTTT
CDR3: CAWTVFGGTGELFF

V: TRBV7-2
size: NA
J: TRBJ2-7
D: NA
DNA: TGTGCCAGCAGCATATTTCAGGGTAACTACGAGCAGTACTTC
CDR3: CASSIFQGNYEQYF

V: TRBV6-1
size: few
J: TRBJ2-7
D: NA
DNA: TGTGCCAGCAGTTTCCCCCGGCGGGACGACTACGAGCAGTACTTC
CDR3: CASSFPRRDDYEQYF